Below are 22 T cell receptor beta chains sequenced from a single sample in a study of Graves' ophthalmopathy and Graves' hyperthyroidism. As the template, RNA transcripts were used to amplify TCR beta CDR3 regions. Second-round multiplex PCR came after first-round RT-PCR with HTBI primers. TCRdb ran MiXCR on the multiplex PCR reads and lists one entry per CDR3 protein. Of approximately 700,000 distinct CDR3 sequences in the sample, roughly 41% are singletons; the top ten hold more than 3%. The sequenced sample consisted of peripheral blood. All receptors come from an adult man with Graves' ophthalmopathy.

The rearrangement joins TRBV12-3 or TRBV12-4 to TRBJ2-3; D is uncertain. This CDR3 is built from 15 residues. Trimming removed 1 base from V and 0 bases from J, with 8 bases in between. CDR3 nucleotides: TGTGCCAGCAGTTTAGGCGGAACTAGCACAGATACGCAGTATTTT. Its translation is CASSLGGTSTDTQYF.

Of note for this clonotype: This may be a read error, as it is one base from a much larger clone. Likely a read error: the CDR3 ends without its conserved phenylalanine or tryptophan. CDR3 sequence reads: CASSLAWGLNQPQHC. DNA for the CDR3: TGTGCCAGCAGTTTAGCGTGGGGGCTCAATCAGCCCCAGCATTGT. The chain has TRBV12-3 or TRBV12-4 and TRBJ1-5, with a tentative D call TRBD1 (6 bases). This CDR3 is 15 amino acids long. V was pared by 0 bases and J by 3 bases, with 9 bases between.

This clonotype was picked up many times. The chain employs TRBV14 and TRBJ2-7; D gene unclear. CDR1 is SGHDN, CDR2 FVKESK, per germline. Trimming took 2 bases from V and 3 from J, leaving 11 bases between them. The CDR3 loop spans 14 amino acids. The CDR3 here is CASSQSDGIYEQYF. CDR3 DNA: TGTGCCAGCAGCCAATCGGATGGAATCTACGAGCAGTACTTC.

This clonotype was detected ten times or more. The rearrangement joins TRBV10-3 to TRBJ2-2; no reliable D call. In germline, CDR1 is ENHRY, CDR2 SYGVKD. Trimming stripped 2 bases from V and 6 bases from J, with 4 bases between. CDR3 length equals 12 residues. The CDR3 sequence is CAISEGAGELFF. The CDR3 region has the DNA TGTGCCATCAGTGAGGGTGCCGGGGAGCTGTTTTTT.

The rearrangement joins TRBV7-1 to TRBJ2-7; 7 bases align to TRBD1. TRBV7-1 is recorded as an ORF, its role being uncertain. Trimming at V came to 11 bases and at J to 3 bases, leaving 4 bases not matched to a gene. CDR3 size: 11 residues. Written as DNA, the CDR3 is TGTGCCTGGGGACAGATCTACGAGCAGTACTTC. Its protein is CAWGQIYEQYF.

Turning to this clonotype: A much bigger clone sits one base away, suggesting this may be a read error. The chain has TRBV29-1 and TRBJ1-1; D is ambiguous. Per germline, CDR1 SQVTM and CDR2 ANQGSEA. Between the trimmed V and J ends, which lost 3 bases and 1 base, there was a span of 9 bases. The CDR3 runs 13 residues. For the CDR3, the DNA is TGCAGCGTTGACGACACCCGGAACACTGAAGCTTTCTTT. Amino acid sequence: CSVDDTRNTEAFF.

This clonotype was observed many times. This sequence joins TRBV19 and TRBJ1-2, with a possible D match to TRBD1 (6 bases). The CDR3 extends over 13 amino acids. Trimming stripped 8 bases from V and 3 bases from J, with 13 bases between. Germline V gives CDR1 LNHDA, CDR2 SQIVND (reference sequence). The CDR3 DNA sequence: TGTGCCAGTCGCAGGGGATTCGACTATGGCTACACCTTC. Translation: CASRRGFDYGYTF.

This clonotype was detected many times. This chain uses TRBV15 with TRBJ1-4; TRBD1 matches 10 bases. The junction had 4 bases not matched to a gene; V was cut back by 0 bases and J by 6 bases. CDR1 is LNHNV and CDR2 is YYDKDF in the germline V gene (reference sequence). This CDR3 contains 16 residues. CDR3 loop: CATSRDSGQGHEKLFF. The CDR3 DNA sequence: TGTGCCACCAGCAGAGACTCGGGACAGGGGCATGAAAAACTGTTTTTT. Supplemented by reference TRBV15 and TRBJ1-4, the full variable domain reads DAMVIQNPRYQVTQFGKPVTLSCSQTLNHNVMYWYQQKSSQAPKLLFHYYDKDFNNEADTPDNFQSRRPNTSFCFLDIRSPGLGDTAMYLCATSRDSGQGHEKLFFGSGTQLSVL.

This clonotype occurred many times. The chain carries TRBV11-3 and TRBJ1-1, with D unresolved. Germline V lookup: CDR1 SGHNT, CDR2 YENEEA. The CDR3 length is 14 residues. V dropped 5 bases and J dropped 1 base, with 11 bases sitting between them. CDR3 bases: TGTGCCAGCAGCCCCCCTTACGGGAACACTGAAGCTTTCTTT. It specifies CASSPPYGNTEAFF.

In its sample, this clonotype was seen a few times. CDR3 nucleotides: TGTGCCAGCAGCCAACAGGGTGGAGAGACCCAGTACTTC. It specifies CASSQQGGETQYF. This chain uses TRBV3-1 with TRBJ2-5; D is perhaps TRBD1 (5 bases). V lost 2 bases and J lost 4, with 8 bases in between. Per the germline V gene, CDR1 is LGHDT and CDR2 is YNNKEL (reference sequence). This CDR3 has 13 residues.

Ten or more counts support this clonotype. The chain joins TRBV7-9 to TRBJ2-2; 9 nucleotides align to TRBD2. CDR1 SEHNR and CDR2 FQNEAQ come from the germline V gene (reference sequence). This CDR3 has 16 residues. J was trimmed by 7 bases and V by 5 bases; bases with no gene match: 11. CDR3 in amino acids: CASSLHSGGSDGELFF. The CDR3 region has the DNA TGTGCCAGCAGCCTCCATAGCGGGGGCTCTGACGGGGAGCTGTTTTTT.

In this sample, this clonotype turned up many times. The chain recombines TRBV6-6 with TRBJ1-5; tentative D call: TRBD1 (6 bases). Per germline, CDR1 MNHNY and CDR2 SVGAGI (reference sequence). CDR3 length: 15 residues. Trimming took off 2 bases at V and 0 bases at J, with 8 bases between the two ends. CDR3 region: CASSYNRDSNQPQHF. The DNA of the CDR3 is TGTGCCAGCAGTTACAACAGGGATAGCAATCAGCCCCAGCATTTT.

Details on this clonotype: One end of the junction fails to match germline, which may point to a read error. The rearrangement links TRBV24-1 to TRBJ1-4; D is undetermined. In germline, CDR1 is KGHDR, CDR2 SFDVKD. The CDR3 is 15 amino acids. CDR3 sequence reads: CASSSGAATNEKLFF. CDR3 in DNA: TGTGCCAGCAGTTCGGGAGCTGCAACTAATGAAAAACTGTTTTTT.

This clonotype was observed at least ten times. The genes are TRBV7-9 and TRBJ1-2, with D possibly TRBD1 on 6 matching bases. Trimming removed 6 bases from V and 0 bases from J, with 14 bases in between. CDR1 is SEHNR, CDR2 FQNEAQ, per germline (reference sequence). The CDR3 runs 15 residues. CDR3 sequence reads: CASSHETGPNYGYTF. The CDR3 coding sequence is TGTGCCAGCAGTCACGAGACAGGTCCTAACTATGGCTACACCTTC.

Of note for this clonotype: At one of its ends the junction is not consistent with the germline gene, which may arise from a read error. The chain joins TRBV7-2 to TRBJ1-4; D possibly corresponds to TRBD1 (5 bases). Germline lookup yields CDR1 SGHTA and CDR2 FQGNSA. The CDR3 totals 22 residues. This chain's CDR3 is CASSPRGTATNEKLYHNEKLFF. The CDR3 DNA sequence: TGCGCCAGCAGCCCACGGGGGACCGCAACTAATGAAAAACTGTATCATAATGAAAAACTGTTTTTT.

This clonotype was counted many times. The rearrangement joins TRBV19 to TRBJ2-7, with a tentative D call TRBD1 (5 bases). This CDR3 contains 13 residues. The V gene lost 7 bases and the J gene lost 2 bases, with 12 bases spanning the gap. Germline lookup yields CDR1 LNHDA and CDR2 SQIVND (reference sequence). The CDR3 protein is CASIGEGAYEQYF. The CDR3 nucleotides are TGTGCCAGTATTGGGGAAGGGGCCTACGAGCAGTACTTC.

Many counts were recorded for this clonotype. The CDR3 DNA sequence: TGTGCCAGCAGCCCCAGGGGGCTAATTACTGAAGCTTTCTTT. Translation gives CASSPRGLITEAFF. The rearrangement joins TRBV7-9 to TRBJ1-1; 8 nucleotides match TRBD1. V was clipped by 5 bases and J by 5 bases; unmatched bases: 7. The CDR3 extends over 14 amino acids. Germline V gene data show CDR1 as SEHNR and CDR2 as FQNEAQ (reference sequence).

The DNA of the CDR3 is TGTGCCAGCAGAGAAGGGGGAAATCTTTCACCCCTCCACTTT. Protein: CASREGGNLSPLHF. V usage is TRBV25-1 and J usage is TRBJ1-6, with D tentatively TRBD1 (6 bases). The germline V and J ends were trimmed by 6 bases and 9 bases, with 15 bases remaining between them. This CDR3 region has 14 residues. CDR1 is MGHDK, CDR2 SYGVNS, per germline.

This clonotype was seen at least ten times. The chain employs TRBV7-3 and TRBJ1-1; a weak D match, TRBD1 (5 bases). Trimming took 2 bases from V and 4 from J, leaving 8 bases between them. Germline CDR1 reads SGHTA; CDR2 reads FQGTGA. This CDR3 spans 13 amino acids. DNA for the CDR3: TGTGCCAGCAGCTTACAGGGATTCACTGAAGCTTTCTTT. Its translation is CASSLQGFTEAFF. The full variable domain, with the rest looked up from reference TRBV7-3 and TRBJ1-1, is GAGVSQTPSNKVTEKGKYVELRCDPISGHTALYWYRQSLGQGPEFLIYFQGTGAADDSGLPNDRFFAVRPEGSVSTLKIQRTERGDSAVYLCASSLQGFTEAFFGQGTRLTVV.

The chain recombines TRBV7-2 with TRBJ1-2; perhaps TRBD1 as D (5 bases). The V gene's germline CDR1 is SGHTA and CDR2 FQGNSA. CDR3 length: 16 amino acids. The V and J ends lost 4 bases and 6 bases respectively, with 21 bases between them. CDR3 sequence (DNA): TGTGCCAGCAGCTCAAGCGCCTCCGGGACTTACCATGGCTACACCTTC. This translates into CASSSSASGTYHGYTF. Filled out from reference TRBV7-2 and TRBJ1-2, the complete variable domain reads GAGVSQSPSNKVTEKGKDVELRCDPISGHTALYWYRQSLGQGLEFLIYFQGNSAPDKSGLPSDRFSAERTGGSVSTLTIQRTQQEDSAVYLCASSSSASGTYHGYTFGSGTRLTVV.

V gene TRBV10-3 combines with J gene TRBJ1-5; 9 bases agree with TRBD1. Germline values: CDR1 ENHRY, CDR2 SYGVKD. The CDR3 runs 16 residues. The CDR3 DNA sequence: TGTGTCAGCAGTTTACCGGACAGGGGATGGGATCAGCCCCAGCATTTT. Amino acid sequence: CVSSLPDRGWDQPQHF.

The table lists this clonotype with many counts. The chain is built from TRBV7-9 and TRBJ1-1; no firm D call. Germline CDR1 and CDR2: SEHNR and FQNEAQ (reference sequence). V shed 5 bases and J shed 3 bases, with 10 bases lying between them. This CDR3 has 13 amino acids. CDR3 sequence: CASSRTLDTEAFF. The CDR3 DNA reads TGTGCCAGCAGCCGGACTCTGGACACTGAAGCTTTCTTT.